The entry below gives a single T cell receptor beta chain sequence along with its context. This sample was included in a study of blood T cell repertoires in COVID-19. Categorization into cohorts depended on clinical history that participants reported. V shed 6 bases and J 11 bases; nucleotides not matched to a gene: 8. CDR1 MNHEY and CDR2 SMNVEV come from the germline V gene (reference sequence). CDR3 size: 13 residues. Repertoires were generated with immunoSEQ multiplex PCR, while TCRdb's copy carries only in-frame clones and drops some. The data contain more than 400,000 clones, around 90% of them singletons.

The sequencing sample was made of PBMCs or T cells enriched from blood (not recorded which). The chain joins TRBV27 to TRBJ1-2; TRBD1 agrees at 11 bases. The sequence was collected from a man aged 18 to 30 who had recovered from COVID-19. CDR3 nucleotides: TGTGCCAGCAGCCCGGACAGGGGGCAGTGGTACACCTTC. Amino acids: CASSPDRGQWYTF.